This TCR beta chain was identified during a study of T cells in women clearing cervical HPV infection. General study findings and limits: CIN3+ cases had significantly higher TCR richness than controls; evenness did not differ.

Sequenced by immunoSEQ multiplex PCR; TCRdb stores in-frame clones only, minus some. Recorded for this sample: about 31,000 clones. Losses at the gene ends were 5 bases for V and 6 bases for J; bases not matched to a gene: 18. CDR3 size: 18 residues. Germline V lookup: CDR1 SGHVS, CDR2 FNYEAQ. As concerns this clone: Its antigen is not known. The read ends 3 residues early relative to the CDR3; the germline J gene fills the gap.

The sample comprised blood buffy coat. This sequence joins TRBV7-6 and TRBJ1-5, with TRBD1 identical over 8 bases. This TCR was recovered from a woman aged 18 to 75 with a cervical HPV16 infection that either progressed to CIN3+ or cleared (not recorded which). The CDR3 sequence is CASSQYPPTGVRLQPQHF. The DNA read from the CDR3 is TGTGCCAGCAGCCAATACCCCCCGACAGGGGTCCGACTTCAGCCC.